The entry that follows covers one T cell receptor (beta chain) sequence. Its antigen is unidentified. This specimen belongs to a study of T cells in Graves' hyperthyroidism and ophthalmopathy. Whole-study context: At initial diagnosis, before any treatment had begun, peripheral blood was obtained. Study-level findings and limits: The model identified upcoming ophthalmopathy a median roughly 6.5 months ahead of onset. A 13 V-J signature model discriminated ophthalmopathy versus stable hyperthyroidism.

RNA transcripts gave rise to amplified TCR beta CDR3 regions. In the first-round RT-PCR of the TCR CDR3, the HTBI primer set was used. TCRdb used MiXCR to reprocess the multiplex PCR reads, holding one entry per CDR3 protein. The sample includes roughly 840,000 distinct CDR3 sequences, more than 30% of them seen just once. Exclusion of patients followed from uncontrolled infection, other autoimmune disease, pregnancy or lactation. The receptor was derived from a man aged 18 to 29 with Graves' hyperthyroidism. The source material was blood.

The chain's CDR3 is CASSEAPGQGYGYTF. DNA of the CDR3: TGTGCCAGCAGTGAAGCGCCCGGACAGGGCTATGGCTACACCTTC. The chain couples TRBV2 to TRBJ1-2, with 8 nucleotides matching TRBD1. Germline loops: CDR1 SNHLY, CDR2 FYNNEI. The V gene end was trimmed by 0 bases and the J gene end by 4 bases; junction bases not matched to a gene: 4. This CDR3 is built from 15 residues. Using reference TRBV2 and TRBJ1-2 for the parts outside the CDR3, the full variable domain is EPEVTQTPSHQVTQMGQEVILRCVPISNHLYFYWYRQILGQKVEFLVSFYNNEISEKSEIFDDQFSVERPDGSNFTLKIRSTKLEDSAMYFCASSEAPGQGYGYTFGSGTRLTVV.